This T cell receptor (beta chain) was sequenced during a study of T-cell reconstitution after alpha-beta-depleted transplantation in children (dated by TCRdb to the mid-2010s). Study-level background: T-cell immune reconstitution after TCRalphabeta/CD19-depleted allogeneic hematopoietic cell transplantation in children was quantitatively tracked in the study by means of TCR repertoire profiling. What the study reported, not specific to this receptor: About two months after transplant, the apparently early recovery of alphabetaT-cell counts reportedly depended on just several hundred clones that had expanded rapidly and came from non-depleted graft cells. Hyperexpanded clone frequencies declined over subsequent months; after one year, T-cell counts and TCRbeta diversity were mostly attributed to newly produced T cells. In some patients, the high TCRbeta diversity seen at day 60 was put down to recipient T cells and intrathymic progenitors that had survived conditioning.

The library was generated by PCR. TCRdb shows the sequencer as Illumina HiSeq 2500. TCR library preparation used molecular barcoding, with unique molecular identifiers applied to normalize quantification of the TCRbeta repertoire. TCRdb ran its own pipeline on the public reads, namely fastp trimming at Q25 and MiXCR clone calling, and kept in-frame beta chains. Here each entry gathers all rows of one CDR3 protein and keeps the most common genes and DNA. The sample yields approximately 350,000 distinct CDR3 sequences; roughly 16% were counted once. Approximately 38% of the sample is taken by the ten largest. Explained via the paper, the treatment or condition label denotes: allogeneic hematopoietic cell transplantation with graft depleted of TCRalphabeta T cells and CD19 B cells. Transplant recipients were children who received TCRalphabeta/CD19-depleted allogeneic hematopoietic cell grafts. From cysteine to phenylalanine, the CDR3 is 14 amino acids long. The read is trimmed to its CDR3 DNA, 42 bases read in frame from base 1. V and J lose 2 bases and 4 bases, and a span of 11 bases separates them. CDR1 and CDR2 were assigned from the germline V gene as LGHNA and YNFKEQ.

This clonotype was observed at least ten times. The specificity of this receptor is unknown. No base qualities exist here, and no much larger clone lies one base off it. Sequences were derived from PBMCs, mostly from graft donor cells, sampled 360 days after TCRalphabeta/CD19-depleted stem cell transplant. The receptor was isolated from a male patient between 2 and 15 years old who had a stem cell transplant for acute lymphoblastic leukemia, so the T cells may come from the graft donor. The chain employs TRBV4-2 and TRBJ2-5; the D segment could be TRBD2, given 5 matching bases. In nucleotide form, the sequence is TGTGCCAGCAGCCAACCGGGAAACGGAGAGACCCAGTACTTC. Translated, it gives CASSQPGNGETQYF.